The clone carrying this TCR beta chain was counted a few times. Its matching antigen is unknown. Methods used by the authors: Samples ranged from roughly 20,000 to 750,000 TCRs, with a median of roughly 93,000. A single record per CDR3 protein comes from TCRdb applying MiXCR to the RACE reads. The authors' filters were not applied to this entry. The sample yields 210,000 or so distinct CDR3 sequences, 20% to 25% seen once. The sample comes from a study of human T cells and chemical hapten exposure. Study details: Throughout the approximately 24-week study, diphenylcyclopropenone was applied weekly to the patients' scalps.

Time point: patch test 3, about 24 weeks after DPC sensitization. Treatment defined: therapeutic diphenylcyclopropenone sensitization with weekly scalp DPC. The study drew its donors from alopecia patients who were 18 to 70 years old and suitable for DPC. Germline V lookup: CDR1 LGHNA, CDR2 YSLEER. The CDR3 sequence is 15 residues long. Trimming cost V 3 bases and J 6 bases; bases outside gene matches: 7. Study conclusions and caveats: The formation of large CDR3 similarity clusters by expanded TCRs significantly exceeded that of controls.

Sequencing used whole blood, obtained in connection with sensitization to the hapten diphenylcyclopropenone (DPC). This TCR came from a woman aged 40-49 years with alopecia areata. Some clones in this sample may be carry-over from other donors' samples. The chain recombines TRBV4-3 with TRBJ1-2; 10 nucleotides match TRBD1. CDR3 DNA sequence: TGCGCCAGCAGCCAGACCCGGACAGGGGGGGATGGCTACACCTTC. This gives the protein CASSQTRTGGDGYTF.